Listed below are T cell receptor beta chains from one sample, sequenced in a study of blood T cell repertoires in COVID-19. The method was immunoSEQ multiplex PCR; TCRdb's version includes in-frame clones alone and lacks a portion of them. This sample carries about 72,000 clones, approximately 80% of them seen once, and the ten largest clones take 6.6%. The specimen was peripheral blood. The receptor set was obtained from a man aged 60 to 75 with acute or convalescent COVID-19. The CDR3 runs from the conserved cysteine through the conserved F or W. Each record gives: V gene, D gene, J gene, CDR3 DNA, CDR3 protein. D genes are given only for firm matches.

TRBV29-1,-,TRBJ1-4,TGCAGCGTTGACGAATTGCGGCAGGGGAATGAAAAACTGTTTTTT,CSVDELRQGNEKLFF
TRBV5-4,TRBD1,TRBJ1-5,TGTGCCAGCAGCTGGGACAGGGATCAGCCCCAGCATTTT,CASSWDRDQPQHF
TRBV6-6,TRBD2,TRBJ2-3,TGTGCCAGCAGTCGTGGACTAGCGGGGGCCTTAGGGAGCACAGATACGCAGTATTTT,CASSRGLAGALGSTDTQYF
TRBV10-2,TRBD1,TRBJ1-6,TGCGCCAGCAGGGGGACAGGGCTTTTTGGTTCACCCCTCCACTTT,CASRGTGLFGSPLHF
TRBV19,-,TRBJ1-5,TGTGCCAGTAGTATAGAAGGGGTCCCGCCCCAGCATTTT,CASSIEGVPPQHF
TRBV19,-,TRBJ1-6,TGTGCCAGTAGTATAGCGGGGAACTATAATTCACCCCTCCACTTT,CASSIAGNYNSPLHF
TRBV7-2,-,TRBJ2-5,TGTGCCAGCAGGCCCACAGGGTGGGCGGCCCAAGAGACCCAGTACTTC,CASRPTGWAAQETQYF
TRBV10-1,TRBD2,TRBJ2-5,TGCGCCAGCAGTTTCGCGGGAGGAGAGACCCAGTACTTC,CASSFAGGETQYF
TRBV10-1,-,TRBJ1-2,TGCGCCAGCAGTGAGTCCTCGACAGGAAGATATGGCTACACCTTC,CASSESSTGRYGYTF
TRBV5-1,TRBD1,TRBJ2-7,TGCGCCAGCAGCTTGGTACGGGACAGGGGCTACGAGCAGTACTTC,CASSLVRDRGYEQYF
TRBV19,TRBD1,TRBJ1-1,TGTGCCAGTAGTATAAAACAGGGGGCCACTGAAGCTTTCTTT,CASSIKQGATEAFF
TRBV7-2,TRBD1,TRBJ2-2,TGTGCCAGCAGCCGGGACAGGGGGACCGGGCTGTTTTTT,CASSRDRGTGLFF